The TCR beta chain under discussion was sequenced for a study of breast tumors, draining lymph nodes, adjacent tissues. General observations from the study: That most tumor T cells come from lymph nodes remained unproven.

CDR3 length: 16 amino acids. CDR1 and CDR2 (germline): KGHSH, LQKENI. V gave up 0 bases and J gave up 8 bases, with 18 bases separating them. TCRdb used MiXCR to reprocess the multiplex PCR reads, holding one entry per CDR3 protein. The sample holds about 140,000 distinct CDR3 sequences, approximately 30% seen once. Axillary draining lymph nodes of breast cancer patients supplied the node samples. A note on this clonotype: Its target is not known.

The V gene is TRBV18, the J gene TRBJ2-3, with D possibly being TRBD1 (5 bases). This sequence was found in a female donor with breast cancer. Some clones in this sample may be carry-over from other donors' samples. The specimen was axillary lymph node tissue. The CDR3 loop is CASSPPSRTLFATQYF. In DNA form, the CDR3 reads TGTGCCAGCTCACCACCAAGCAGGACACTCTTCGCTACGCAGTATTTT.